Each of the 16 T cell receptor beta chains below was sequenced from the same sample in a study of shared clonotypes between healthy human individuals. Libraries were prepared by immunoSEQ multiplex PCR; TCRdb keeps only in-frame clonotypes and omits some of them. The table shows 950,000 to 1,300,000 clones, with roughly 80% occurring only once. Sequenced input: memory CD4+ T cells sorted from blood. Documented subset: CD45RA-negative fraction. These receptors originate from a man between 18 and 29 years old in good health.

In this sample, this clone turned up once. CDR3 sequence (DNA): TGCGCCAGCAGCCGGGACAGATCTTCACCCCTCCACTTT. Translating it yields CASSRDRSSPLHF. The chain employs TRBV4-1 and TRBJ1-6, with TRBD1 matching 7 bases. Trimming removed 4 bases from V and 9 bases from J; junction bases left unmatched: 3. Looked up from germline, CDR1 is MGHRA and CDR2 is YSYEKL. The CDR3 contains 13 residues.

The chain couples TRBV18 to TRBJ1-2; the D is unclear. V lost 2 bases and J lost 5, with 18 bases in between. Germline-derived CDR1 and CDR2 are KGHSH and LQKENI. The CDR3 is 16 amino acids. CDR3 nucleotides: TGTGCCAGCTCACCAGAGATGAACCTCGCTCAATATGGCTACACCTTC. It specifies CASSPEMNLAQYGYTF.

The CDR3 nucleotides are TGTGCCAGCAGAGCGGGGGACTACCAAGAGACCCAGTACTTC. Translation: CASRAGDYQETQYF. The chain joins TRBV2 to TRBJ2-5; TRBD2 aligns across 8 bases. J was trimmed by 0 bases and V by 6 bases; bases with no gene match: 3. Germline V gene lookup returns CDR1 SNHLY and CDR2 FYNNEI. This CDR3 region has 14 residues.

V and J are TRBV11-2 and TRBJ2-3; D ambiguous. Germline V gene sequence: CDR1 SGHAT, CDR2 FQNNGV. V lost 3 bases, J lost 3 bases, and 10 bases lay in between. The CDR3 consists of 14 residues. CDR3 DNA: TGTGCCAGCAGCTTCCGCTTTGGAACAGATACGCAGTATTTT. Protein sequence: CASSFRFGTDTQYF.

This sequence joins TRBV7-9 and TRBJ1-6, with D maybe TRBD1 (5 bases). The CDR3 totals 14 residues. Germline-derived CDR1 and CDR2 are SEHNR and FQNEAQ (reference sequence). The V end lost 3 bases, the J end lost 10 bases, and 13 bases lay between the germline ends. For the CDR3, the DNA is TGTGCCAGCAGCTTGCGGGACTTTTCATCACCCCTCCACTTT. Translated, it gives CASSLRDFSSPLHF.

This clone occurred a few times. The chain has TRBV9 and TRBJ1-3; D remains ambiguous. The CDR3 loop spans 14 amino acids. Germline V gives CDR1 SGDLS, CDR2 YYNGEE. V gave up 0 bases and J gave up 2 bases, with 6 bases separating them. In DNA form, the CDR3 reads TGTGCCAGCAGCGTAGAGGGTCCTGGAAACACCATATATTTT. Protein: CASSVEGPGNTIYF.

This clone has only one observation. The chain uses TRBV18 and TRBJ2-7; the match to TRBD1 covers 11 bases. J gave up 6 bases and V 3 bases, and 10 bases lay outside the gene matches. This CDR3 contains 16 residues. Germline CDR1 KGHSH, CDR2 LQKENI. In DNA, the CDR3 is TGTGCCAGCTCACCCCCCCCCGGACAGGGGGCGGGCGAGCAGTACTTC. This codes for CASSPPPGQGAGEQYF.

V and J are TRBV5-1 and TRBJ2-7; 7 bases map to TRBD1. Germline CDR1 is SGHRS and CDR2 is YFSETQ. This CDR3 region has 16 residues. V trimming: 4 bases; J trimming: 1 base; junction bases outside the gene matches: 11. The CDR3 DNA reads TGCGCCAGCAGCCTAAACGCAGGGGGATCATCCTACGAGCAGTACTTC. This gives the protein CASSLNAGGSSYEQYF.

This chain uses TRBV5-4 with TRBJ2-2; TRBD1 matches at 8 bases. This CDR3 is 16 amino acids long. The germline V gene has CDR1 SGHNT and CDR2 YYREEE (reference sequence). The V gene end was trimmed by 6 bases and the J gene end by 4 bases; junction bases not matched to a gene: 11. The CDR3 reads CASTQQGQGGTGELFF. CDR3 bases: TGTGCCAGCACCCAACAAGGACAGGGAGGCACCGGGGAGCTGTTTTTT.

V gene TRBV28 combines with J gene TRBJ1-6; 8 bases line up with TRBD1. J was trimmed by 7 bases and V by 4 bases; bases with no gene match: 3. This CDR3 has 14 residues. The germline V gene encodes CDR1 MDHEN and CDR2 SYDVKM. The CDR3 is CASSSDRANSPLHF. CDR3 nucleotide sequence: TGTGCCAGCAGTTCGGACAGGGCCAATTCACCCCTCCACTTT. Filled out from reference TRBV28 and TRBJ1-6, the complete variable domain reads DVKVTQSSRYLVKRTGEKVFLECVQDMDHENMFWYRQDPGLGLRLIYFSYDVKMKEKGDIPEGYSVSREKKERFSLILESASTNQTSMYLCASSSDRANSPLHFGNGTRLTVT.

This clone came up a few times. V and J are TRBV20-1 and TRBJ2-7, with unresolved D. V shed 7 bases and J shed 5 bases, with 12 bases lying between them. The CDR3 loop spans 11 amino acids. Germline loops: CDR1 DFQATT, CDR2 SNEGSKA (reference sequence). Here the CDR3 DNA reads TGCAGTGTAGGTAGGGCGGACGAGCAGTACTTC. The encoded protein is CSVGRADEQYF.

This rearrangement joins TRBV6-7 to TRBJ2-4; 15 bases line up with TRBD2. TRBV6-7 qualifies as an ORF whose function is uncertain. V shed 6 bases and J 0 bases; nucleotides not matched to a gene: 9. CDR3 length equals 19 residues. The CDR3 DNA follows: TGTGCCAGCAGCCTTGGGACTAGCGGGAGGCCCAAAGCCAAAAACATTCAGTACTTC. This codes for CASSLGTSGRPKAKNIQYF.

This clone was detected a few times. The chain employs TRBV25-1 and TRBJ1-1; 11 nucleotides agree with TRBD1. Unmatched junction bases numbered 6, after V lost 7 bases and J lost 8 bases. Germline CDR1 MGHDK, CDR2 SYGVNS. The CDR3 is 13 residues long. CDR3 bases: TGTGCCAGCACCATAGGACAGGGGGCCGAAGCTTTCTTT. Amino acid sequence: CASTIGQGAEAFF.

V usage is TRBV2 and J usage is TRBJ2-7; 7 bases fit TRBD2. Germline-derived CDR1 and CDR2 are SNHLY and FYNNEI. The CDR3 runs to 14 residues. Trimming removed 4 bases from V and 1 base from J; junction bases left unmatched: 4. CDR3 sequence (DNA): TGTGCCAGCAGTGGGTGGGGAGGGTCCTACGAGCAGTACTTC. Amino acid sequence: CASSGWGGSYEQYF. Full variable domain (remainder filled in from reference TRBV2 and TRBJ2-7): EPEVTQTPSHQVTQMGQEVILRCVPISNHLYFYWYRQILGQKVEFLVSFYNNEISEKSEIFDDQFSVERPDGSNFTLKIRSTKLEDSAMYFCASSGWGGSYEQYFGPGTRLTVT.

The gene calls are TRBV6-6 and TRBJ2-7, with 7 bases fitting TRBD1. Germline V gives CDR1 MNHNY, CDR2 SVGAGI (reference sequence). Trimming took 5 bases from V and 4 from J; bases not matched to a gene: 8. The CDR3 length is 14 residues. CDR3 residues: CASSPQGTRYEQYF. As DNA, the CDR3 is TGTGCCAGCAGTCCACAGGGGACCAGGTACGAGCAGTACTTC.

The rearrangement uses TRBV4-2 and TRBJ1-4, with D maybe TRBD1 (6 bases). The CDR3 runs 15 residues. The V end was cut by 0 bases, the J end by 9 bases, with 14 bases between. Germline-derived CDR1 and CDR2 are LGHNA and YNFKEQ. CDR3 loop: CASSQDLTGRQKLFF. The CDR3 nucleotides read TGTGCCAGCAGCCAAGATTTAACAGGGAGGCAAAAACTGTTTTTT.